This T cell receptor beta chain stems from a study of blood T cell repertoires in COVID-19. Background on the study: Samples came from the United States, Italy and Spain, spanning acute and convalescent COVID-19. The cDNA or gDNA used as material had been derived from T cells, B-cell-depleted T cells, or PBMCs.

Original analysis: Amplified reference gene primers provided the basis for estimating nucleated cell counts. Sequenced by immunoSEQ multiplex PCR; TCRdb stores in-frame clones only, minus some. Clone size and V and J calls were adopted from that table, with D and trimming inferred from the DNA. Here the sample spans approximately 210,000 clones, roughly 91% being singletons. The CDR3 runs 16 residues. Germline-derived CDR1 and CDR2 are SGHVS and FNYEAQ. V shed 2 bases and J 0 bases; nucleotides not matched to a gene: 4. The sample taken for sequencing was peripheral blood. The receptor was derived from a human donor in a cohort sampled during active COVID-19. The chain links TRBV7-6 to TRBJ2-3; TRBD2 aligns across 8 bases. The CDR3 DNA is TGTGCCAGCAGCTTAATTGCGGGGGGCAGCACAGATACGCAGTATTTT. Protein product: CASSLIAGGSTDTQYF. The full variable domain, its missing parts supplied by reference TRBV7-6 and TRBJ2-3, is GAGVSQSPRYKVTKRGQDVALRCDPISGHVSLYWYRQALGQGPEFLTYFNYEAQQDKSGLPNDRFSAERPEGSISTLTIQRTEQRDSAMYRCASSLIAGGSTDTQYFGPGTRLTVL.